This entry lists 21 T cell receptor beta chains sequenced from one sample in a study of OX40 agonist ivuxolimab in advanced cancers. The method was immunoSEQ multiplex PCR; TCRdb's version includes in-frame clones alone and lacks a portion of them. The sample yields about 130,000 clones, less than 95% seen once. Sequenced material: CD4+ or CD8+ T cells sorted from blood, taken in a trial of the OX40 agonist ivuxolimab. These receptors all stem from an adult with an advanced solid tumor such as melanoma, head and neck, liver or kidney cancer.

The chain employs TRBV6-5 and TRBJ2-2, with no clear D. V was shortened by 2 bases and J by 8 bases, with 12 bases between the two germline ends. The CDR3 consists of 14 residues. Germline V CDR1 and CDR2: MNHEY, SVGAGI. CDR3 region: CASSYRPPSGELFF. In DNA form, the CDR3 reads TGTGCCAGCAGTTACAGGCCCCCATCTGGGGAGCTGTTTTTT.

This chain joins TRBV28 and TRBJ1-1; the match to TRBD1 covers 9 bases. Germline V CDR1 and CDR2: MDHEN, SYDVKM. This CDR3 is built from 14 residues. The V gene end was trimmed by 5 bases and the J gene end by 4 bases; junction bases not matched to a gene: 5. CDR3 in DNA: TGTGCCAGCAGTCTGGACAGGGGACGCACTGAAGCTTTCTTT. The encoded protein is CASSLDRGRTEAFF.

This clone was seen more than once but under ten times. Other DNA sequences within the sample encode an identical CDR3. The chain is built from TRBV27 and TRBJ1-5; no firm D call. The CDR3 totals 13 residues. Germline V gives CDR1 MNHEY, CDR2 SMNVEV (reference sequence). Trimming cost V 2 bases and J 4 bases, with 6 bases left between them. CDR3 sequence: CASSLMGNQPQHF. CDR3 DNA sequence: TGTGCCAGCAGTTTAATGGGGAATCAGCCCCAGCATTTT.

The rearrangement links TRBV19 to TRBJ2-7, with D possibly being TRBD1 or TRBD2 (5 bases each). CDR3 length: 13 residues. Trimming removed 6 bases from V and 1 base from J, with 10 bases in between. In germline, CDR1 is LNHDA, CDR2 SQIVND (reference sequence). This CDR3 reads CASRAGTSYEQYF. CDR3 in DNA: TGTGCCAGTAGGGCAGGGACGTCCTACGAGCAGTACTTC.

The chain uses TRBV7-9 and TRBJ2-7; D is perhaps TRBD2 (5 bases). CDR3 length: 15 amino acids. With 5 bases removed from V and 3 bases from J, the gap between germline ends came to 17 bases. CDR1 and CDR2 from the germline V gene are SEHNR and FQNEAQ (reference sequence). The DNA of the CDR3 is TGTGCCAGCAGCCCCCCAGGAGGTCTGGTCTACGAGCAGTACTTC. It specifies CASSPPGGLVYEQYF.

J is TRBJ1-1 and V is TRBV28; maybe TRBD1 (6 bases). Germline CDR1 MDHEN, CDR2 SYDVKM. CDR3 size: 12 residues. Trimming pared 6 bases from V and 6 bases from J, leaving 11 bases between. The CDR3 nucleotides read TGTGCCAGCAGGCGGAGGGGGGCTGAAGCTTTCTTT. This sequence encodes CASRRRGAEAFF.

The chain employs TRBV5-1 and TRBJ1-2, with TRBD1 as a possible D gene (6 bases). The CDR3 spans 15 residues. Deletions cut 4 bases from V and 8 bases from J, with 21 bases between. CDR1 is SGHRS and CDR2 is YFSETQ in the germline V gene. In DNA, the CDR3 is TGCGCCAGCAGCGGAAGAGGGGAGGGGGACGAAGGCTACACCTTC. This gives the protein CASSGRGEGDEGYTF. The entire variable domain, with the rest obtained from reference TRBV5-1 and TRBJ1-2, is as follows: KAGVTQTPRYLIKTRGQQVTLSCSPISGHRSVSWYQQTPGQGLQFLFEYFSETQRNKGNFPGRFSGRQFSNSRSEMNVSTLELGDSALYLCASSGRGEGDEGYTFGSGTRLTVV.

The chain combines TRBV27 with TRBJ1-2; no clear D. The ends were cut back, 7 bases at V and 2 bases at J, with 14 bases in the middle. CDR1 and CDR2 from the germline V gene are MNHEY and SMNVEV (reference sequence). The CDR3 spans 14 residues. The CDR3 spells CASNRIARNYGYTF. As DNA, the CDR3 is TGTGCCAGCAATCGTATCGCCAGGAACTATGGCTACACCTTC.

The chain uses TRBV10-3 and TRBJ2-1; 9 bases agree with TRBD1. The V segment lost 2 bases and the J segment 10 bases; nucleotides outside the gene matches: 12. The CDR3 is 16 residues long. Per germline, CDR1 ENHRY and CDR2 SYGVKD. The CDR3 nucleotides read TGTGCCATCAGTGAGGGAGGGACAGGGAAAATGACGGAGCAGTTCTTC. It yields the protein CAISEGGTGKMTEQFF.

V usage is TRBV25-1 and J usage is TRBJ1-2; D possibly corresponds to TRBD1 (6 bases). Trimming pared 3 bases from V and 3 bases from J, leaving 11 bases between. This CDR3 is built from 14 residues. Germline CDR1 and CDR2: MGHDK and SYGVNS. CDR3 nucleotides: TGTGCCAGCAGTGAGGGGGGGCAAGACTATGGCTACACCTTC. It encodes CASSEGGQDYGYTF.

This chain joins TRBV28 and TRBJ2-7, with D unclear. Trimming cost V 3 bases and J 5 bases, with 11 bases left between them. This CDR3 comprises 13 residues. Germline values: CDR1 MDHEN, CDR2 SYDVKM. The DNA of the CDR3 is TGTGCCAGCAGTTTGGTAGCAACCCACGAGCAGTACTTC. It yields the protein CASSLVATHEQYF. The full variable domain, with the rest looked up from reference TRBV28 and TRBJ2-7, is DVKVTQSSRYLVKRTGEKVFLECVQDMDHENMFWYRQDPGLGLRLIYFSYDVKMKEKGDIPEGYSVSREKKERFSLILESASTNQTSMYLCASSLVATHEQYFGPGTRLTVT.

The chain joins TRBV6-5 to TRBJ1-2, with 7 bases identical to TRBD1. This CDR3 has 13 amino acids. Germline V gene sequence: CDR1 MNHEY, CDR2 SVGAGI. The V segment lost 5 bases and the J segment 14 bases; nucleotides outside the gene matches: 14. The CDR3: CASSEQGWVYGTF. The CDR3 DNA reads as TGTGCCAGCAGTGAACAGGGGTGGGTCTACGGGACCTTC.

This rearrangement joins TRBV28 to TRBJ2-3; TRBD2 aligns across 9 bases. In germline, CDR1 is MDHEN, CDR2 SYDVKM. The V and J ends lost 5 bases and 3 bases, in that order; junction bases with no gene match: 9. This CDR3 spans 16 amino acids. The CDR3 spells CASSPPSGKGTDTQYF. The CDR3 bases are TGTGCCAGCAGTCCCCCTAGCGGGAAAGGAACAGATACGCAGTATTTT.

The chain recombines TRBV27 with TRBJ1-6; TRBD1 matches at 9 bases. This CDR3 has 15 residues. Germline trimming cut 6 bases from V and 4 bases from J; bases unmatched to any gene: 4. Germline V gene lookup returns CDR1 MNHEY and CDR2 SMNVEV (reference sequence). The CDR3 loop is CASRSDRGYNSPLHF. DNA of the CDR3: TGTGCCAGCAGAAGCGACAGGGGGTATAATTCACCCCTCCACTTT.

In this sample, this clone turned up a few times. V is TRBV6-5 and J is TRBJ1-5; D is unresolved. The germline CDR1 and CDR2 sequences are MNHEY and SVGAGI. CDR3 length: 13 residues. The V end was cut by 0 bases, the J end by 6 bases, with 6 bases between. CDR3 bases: TGTGCCAGCAGTTACTCGAAGGGTCAGCCCCAGCATTTT. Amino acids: CASSYSKGQPQHF.

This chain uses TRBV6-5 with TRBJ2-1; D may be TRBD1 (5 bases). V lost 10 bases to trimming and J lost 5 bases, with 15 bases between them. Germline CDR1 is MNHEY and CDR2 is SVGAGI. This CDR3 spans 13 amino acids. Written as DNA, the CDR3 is TGTGCCACCTTGGGGCGAAGCCACAATGAGCAGTTCTTC. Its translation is CATLGRSHNEQFF.

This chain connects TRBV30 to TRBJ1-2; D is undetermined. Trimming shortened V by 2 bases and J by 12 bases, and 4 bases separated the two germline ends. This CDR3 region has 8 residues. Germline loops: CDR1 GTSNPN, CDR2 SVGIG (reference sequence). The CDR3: CAWSPNTF. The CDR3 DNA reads TGTGCCTGGAGTCCCAACACCTTC. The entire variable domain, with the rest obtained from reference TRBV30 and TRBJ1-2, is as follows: SQTIHQWPATLVQPVGSPLSLECTVEGTSNPNLYWYRQAAGRGLQLLFYSVGIGQISSEVPQNLSASRPQDRQFILSSKKLLLSDSGFYLCAWSPNTFGSGTRLTVV.

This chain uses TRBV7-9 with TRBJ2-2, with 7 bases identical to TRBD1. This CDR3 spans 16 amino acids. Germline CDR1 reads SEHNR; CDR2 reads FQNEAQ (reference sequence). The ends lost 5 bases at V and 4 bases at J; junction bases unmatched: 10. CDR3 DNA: TGTGCCAGCAGCCTAACCGGGACAGTGGTCACCGGGGAGCTGTTTTTT. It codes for CASSLTGTVVTGELFF.

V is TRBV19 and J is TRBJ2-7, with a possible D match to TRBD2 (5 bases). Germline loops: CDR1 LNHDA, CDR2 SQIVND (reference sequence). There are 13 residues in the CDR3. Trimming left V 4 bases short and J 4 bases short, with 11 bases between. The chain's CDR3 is CASSTEGNYEQYF. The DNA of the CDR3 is TGTGCCAGTAGTACCGAGGGAAATTACGAGCAGTACTTC. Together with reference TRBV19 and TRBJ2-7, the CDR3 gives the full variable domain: DGGITQSPKYLFRKEGQNVTLSCEQNLNHDAMYWYRQDPGQGLRLIYYSQIVNDFQKGDIAEGYSVSREKKESFPLTVTSAQKNPTAFYLCASSTEGNYEQYFGPGTRLTVT.

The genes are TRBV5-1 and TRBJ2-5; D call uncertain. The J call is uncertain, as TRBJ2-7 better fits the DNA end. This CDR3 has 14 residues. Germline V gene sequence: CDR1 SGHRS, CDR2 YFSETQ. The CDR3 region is CASSLGSLGNEQYF. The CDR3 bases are TGCGCCAGCAGCTTAGGCTCCTTAGGCAACGAGCAGTACTTC.

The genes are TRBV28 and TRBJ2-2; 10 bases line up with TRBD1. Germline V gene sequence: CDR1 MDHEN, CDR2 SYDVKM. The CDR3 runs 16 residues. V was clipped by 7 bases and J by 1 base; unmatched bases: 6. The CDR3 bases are TGTGCCAGCACCCCGTGGACAGGGGGGAACACCGGGGAGCTGTTTTTT. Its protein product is CASTPWTGGNTGELFF.